This T cell receptor (beta chain) appears in the sequencing data of a study of glioma-infiltrating T cells. TCR alpha and beta CDR3 regions were amplified from RNA using iRepertoire nested multiplex PCR. Each CDR3 protein gets one entry after TCRdb re-called the multiplex PCR reads with MiXCR. The table has approximately 400,000 distinct CDR3 sequences, 41% seen once. Germline CDR1 is DFQATT and CDR2 is SNEGSKA (reference sequence). Trimming cost V 5 bases and J 3 bases; bases outside gene matches: 9. The CDR3 runs 14 residues. The chain joins TRBV20-1 to TRBJ1-1; 7 bases align to TRBD1. Material: glioma tissue, nonneoplastic brain tissue, or PBMCs (not recorded which). The TCR originated in a human donor with low-grade glioma or glioblastoma, undergoing nonglioma brain surgery, or in good health (not recorded which). The CDR3: CSAGTDRTYTEAFF. The CDR3 DNA sequence: TGCAGTGCTGGAACGGACAGGACCTACACTGAAGCTTTCTTT.